The 13 T cell receptor beta chains listed next were all sequenced from one sample in a study of cytomegalovirus exposure and HLA in healthy donors. The primer mix had 60 Vbeta and 13 Jbeta primers. Sequencing used immunoSEQ multiplex PCR; TCRdb keeps in-frame clones, though not all of them. The sample shows some 190,000 clones, roughly 80% of them seen only once. The sample taken for sequencing was PBMCs. These receptors came from a man in his forties in good health and CMV-seronegative.

The chain joins TRBV2 to TRBJ2-7; 10 bases align to TRBD2. Germline values: CDR1 SNHLY, CDR2 FYNNEI. CDR3 length: 15 residues. The ends lost 7 bases at V and 0 bases at J; junction bases unmatched: 6. The DNA of the CDR3 is TGTGCCAGCATTCGGACTAGCGGAAGCTCCTACGAGCAGTACTTC. It specifies CASIRTSGSSYEQYF.

The rearrangement uses TRBV28 and TRBJ2-5; 13 nucleotides match TRBD2. Germline CDR1 reads MDHEN; CDR2 reads SYDVKM. Losses at the gene ends were 6 bases for V and 3 bases for J; bases not matched to a gene: 4. CDR3 length equals 15 residues. Here the CDR3 reads CASRLAGGREETQYF. For the CDR3, the DNA is TGTGCCAGCAGACTAGCGGGGGGGCGAGAAGAGACCCAGTACTTC.

The chain has TRBV4-2 and TRBJ1-5, with 7 bases that match TRBD1. Germline CDR1 and CDR2: LGHNA and YNFKEQ. After removal of 0 bases from V and 5 bases from J, the junction contained 4 bases not matched to a gene. This CDR3 has 15 amino acids. This chain's CDR3 is CASSQDGQEHQPQHF. The CDR3 region has the DNA TGTGCCAGCAGCCAAGATGGACAGGAGCATCAGCCCCAGCATTTT.

The CDR3 sequence is CASSLGQGETDTQYF. The CDR3 nucleotides read TGTGCCAGCAGTCTGGGACAGGGTGAAACAGATACGCAGTATTTT. The chain has TRBV6-4 and TRBJ2-3; the match to TRBD1 covers 9 bases. V gave up 5 bases and J gave up 3 bases; unmatched junction bases: 6. CDR1 MRHNA and CDR2 SNTAGT come from the germline V gene. The CDR3 length is 15 residues.

The genes are TRBV2 and TRBJ1-6; D possibly corresponds to TRBD1 (5 bases). The CDR3 contains 13 residues. Trimming removed 5 bases from V and 6 bases from J, with 8 bases in between. Per the germline V gene, CDR1 is SNHLY and CDR2 is FYNNEI. The CDR3: CASSWGLNSPLHF. The DNA for the CDR3 is TGTGCCAGCAGTTGGGGCCTTAATTCACCCCTCCACTTT.

The V call is TRBV11-2, the J call TRBJ2-3; 8 bases agree with TRBD1. The V gene end was trimmed by 3 bases and the J gene end by 3 bases; junction bases not matched to a gene: 14. CDR3 size: 18 residues. From germline, CDR1 is SGHAT and CDR2 FQNNGV. CDR3 amino acids: CASSLPRGQVDGTDTQYF. In DNA, the CDR3 is TGTGCCAGCAGCTTGCCCAGGGGGCAGGTAGATGGGACAGATACGCAGTATTTT. Together with reference TRBV11-2 and TRBJ2-3, the CDR3 gives the full variable domain: EAGVAQSPRYKIIEKRQSVAFWCNPISGHATLYWYQQILGQGPKLLIQFQNNGVVDDSQLPKDRFSAERLKGVDSTLKIQPAKLEDSAVYLCASSLPRGQVDGTDTQYFGPGTRLTVL.

This chain links TRBV6-5 with TRBJ1-1, with 9 bases that match TRBD1. The CDR3 consists of 13 residues. V was clipped by 6 bases and J by 9 bases; unmatched bases: 8. The V gene's germline CDR1 is MNHEY and CDR2 SVGAGI. The DNA for the CDR3 is TGTGCCAGCAGGACGGACAGGGGAGGCAAAGCTTTCTTT. Amino acid sequence: CASRTDRGGKAFF.

This chain connects TRBV9 to TRBJ1-1, with 7 nucleotides matching TRBD1. Germline V gene lookup returns CDR1 SGDLS and CDR2 YYNGEE. J lost 1 base, V lost 0 bases, and 6 bases had no gene match. The CDR3 runs 16 residues. CDR3 nucleotide sequence: TGTGCCAGCAGCGTAGATAGGACAGGAGAGAACACTGAAGCTTTCTTT. Its protein is CASSVDRTGENTEAFF. The entire variable domain, with the rest obtained from reference TRBV9 and TRBJ1-1, is as follows: DSGVTQTPKHLITATGQRVTLRCSPRSGDLSVYWYQQSLDQGLQFLIQYYNGEERAKGNILERFSAQQFPDLHSELNLSSLELGDSALYFCASSVDRTGENTEAFFGQGTRLTVV.

The gene calls are TRBV4-1 and TRBJ2-7; a weak D match, TRBD1 (5 bases). This CDR3 is 14 amino acids long. Germline V lookup: CDR1 MGHRA, CDR2 YSYEKL. The V end was cut by 0 bases, the J end by 3 bases, with 9 bases between. CDR3 nucleotides: TGCGCCAGCAGCCAAGATAATAGGGGCTACGAGCAGTACTTC. It specifies CASSQDNRGYEQYF.

V gene TRBV15 combines with J gene TRBJ1-2; TRBD1 matches 10 bases. The CDR3 runs to 16 residues. Germline V CDR1 and CDR2: LNHNV, YYDKDF (reference sequence). J gave up 7 bases and V 0 bases, and 8 bases lay outside the gene matches. The CDR3 DNA is TGTGCCACCAGCAGAGAACCAGGGACAGGGGTCCTTGGCTACACCTTC. This translates into CATSREPGTGVLGYTF.

The gene calls are TRBV30 and TRBJ1-4; the match to TRBD1 covers 8 bases. This CDR3 has 14 amino acids. V was pared by 5 bases and J by 7 bases, with 9 bases of the junction left unmatched. CDR1 GTSNPN and CDR2 SVGIG come from the germline V gene (reference sequence). CDR3 sequence (DNA): TGTGCCTGGTCGATTCAGGGGGCGGTTGAAAAACTGTTTTTT. This encodes CAWSIQGAVEKLFF.

This chain links TRBV29-1 with TRBJ2-5; 9 nucleotides match TRBD2. This CDR3 is built from 14 residues. V lost 6 bases and J lost 6; bases outside the gene matches: 11. CDR1 is SQVTM and CDR2 is ANQGSEA in the germline V gene. The CDR3 DNA reads TGCAGCGTCTTTTCTTGGACTAGCGCCAAGACCCAGTACTTC. Translated: CSVFSWTSAKTQYF.

CDR3 protein: CASSPGGSRKEKLFF. Here the CDR3 DNA reads TGTGCCAGCAGTCCCGGAGGTAGCCGAAAGGAAAAACTGTTTTTT. The genes are TRBV28 and TRBJ1-4; D gene uncertain. The CDR3 sequence is 15 residues long. The germline V and J ends were trimmed by 5 bases and 8 bases, with 18 bases remaining between them. CDR1 and CDR2 (germline): MDHEN, SYDVKM.